This T cell receptor (beta chain) derives from a study of blood T cell repertoires in COVID-19. Background on the study: Donors in the United States, Italy and Spain gave samples during acute or convalescent COVID-19. The cDNA or gDNA used as material had been derived from T cells, B-cell-depleted T cells, or PBMCs.

Produced via immunoSEQ multiplex PCR; TCRdb's table is partial and in-frame only. The sample has tens of thousands of clones, around 85% seen once. Looked up from germline, CDR1 is MDHEN and CDR2 is SYDVKM. J gave up 7 bases and V 5 bases, and 14 bases lay outside the gene matches. The CDR3 loop spans 15 amino acids. The chain links TRBV28 to TRBJ2-7, with 7 bases matching TRBD2. Sequencing was carried out using peripheral blood. This TCR came from a human donor in a cohort sampled during active COVID-19. The CDR3 region has the DNA TGTGCCAGCAGTCTAACCCCGGGAGGCCGGAGGGAGCAGTACTTC. This translates into CASSLTPGGRREQYF. Using reference TRBV28 and TRBJ2-7 for the parts outside the CDR3, the full variable domain is DVKVTQSSRYLVKRTGEKVFLECVQDMDHENMFWYRQDPGLGLRLIYFSYDVKMKEKGDIPEGYSVSREKKERFSLILESASTNQTSMYLCASSLTPGGRREQYFGPGTRLTVT.